Listed below are T cell receptor beta chains from one sample, sequenced in a study of PD-L1 blockade in urothelial cancer. The protocol was immunoSEQ multiplex PCR, while the TCRdb copy is restricted to in-frame clones and leaves out a portion. The sample consists of 25,000 to 35,000 clones, about 80% of them appearing once. Sequenced material: PBMCs, taken around atezolizumab (anti-PD-L1) treatment. The receptors here all came from a man aged 65 to 85 with urothelial cancer. Both conserved end residues are part of each CDR3. A D gene is named only where the DNA matches it firmly. Clone size appears in some rows only: once, few, many, or a class for an expanded clone.

TRBV5-1,TRBJ2-7,TRBD2,-,TGCGCCAGCAGCCCGGGGACTAGCGGGGGGTCCTACGAGCAGTACTTC,CASSPGTSGGSYEQYF
TRBV5-4,TRBJ2-1,TRBD1,-,TGTGCCAGCAGCCCTCCCGGGACAGGGATCTACAATGAGCAGTTCTTC,CASSPPGTGIYNEQFF
TRBV11-1,TRBJ2-2,-,-,TGTGCCAGCAGTTCCGAGGGAGACACCGGGGAGCTGTTTTTT,CASSSEGDTGELFF
TRBV5-4,TRBJ2-1,-,-,TGTGCCAGCAGCTTGGGGGAGGGGGTACGGCTCAATGAGCAGTTCTTC,CASSLGEGVRLNEQFF
TRBV6-1,TRBJ1-1,-,few,TGTGCCAGCAATGAAGGATTTCTCCGAGCAGGGGCGAACACTGAAGCTTTCTTT,CASNEGFLRAGANTEAFF
TRBV6-5,TRBJ2-3,-,-,TGTGCCAGCCGGACATTACCTAGCACAGATACGCAGTATTTT,CASRTLPSTDTQYF
TRBV7-2,TRBJ1-6,-,-,TGTGCCAGCTTGGAGGGGACCTATAATTCACCCCTCCACTTT,CASLEGTYNSPLHF
TRBV5-6,TRBJ1-3,-,-,TGTGCCAGCAGTTTATTTCTCACCGGACAGAAGGATTTT,CASSLFLTGQKDF
TRBV10-3,TRBJ2-3,TRBD1,-,TGTGCCATCAGTGAGGGGGACAGAAGCACAGATACGCAGTATTTT,CAISEGDRSTDTQYF
TRBV7-9,TRBJ1-2,TRBD1,-,TGTGCCAGCAGCTGGGGACAGGGTCATGGCTACACCTTC,CASSWGQGHGYTF
TRBV27,TRBJ2-6,TRBD1,-,TGTGCCAGCAGTTCGGGACAGAACTCTGGGGCCAACGTCCTGACTTTC,CASSSGQNSGANVLTF
TRBV4-3,TRBJ2-1,TRBD2,-,TGCGCCAGCAGCAAACAAGGGGGCGGGAGGGCCGTGAATGAGCAGTTCTTC,CASSKQGGGRAVNEQFF
TRBV5-5,TRBJ2-7,-,medium-sized,TGTGCCAGCAGCACATATGTCTCCTACGAGCAGTACTTC,CASSTYVSYEQYF
TRBV19,TRBJ2-1,TRBD2,-,TGTGCCAGTAGTATAAAGAGGGGAGGGGATGGTTGGAATGAGCAGTTCTTC,CASSIKRGGDGWNEQFF
TRBV11-3,TRBJ1-3,-,-,TGTGCCAGCAGCCTTGGAAACACCATATATTTT,CASSLGNTIYF
TRBV30,TRBJ1-1,-,-,TGTGCCTGGATTCGTACGGGGAGAACTGAAGCTTTCTTT,CAWIRTGRTEAFF
TRBV30,TRBJ2-1,TRBD2,-,TGTGCCTGGAGTGCCAAGGGGAGGGCCCTCGATGAGCAGTTCTTC,CAWSAKGRALDEQFF
TRBV6-5,TRBJ1-5,-,-,TGTGCCGGAACAGGTTCCTTCAATCAGCCCCAGCATTTT,CAGTGSFNQPQHF
TRBV6-5,TRBJ1-4,-,-,TGTGCCAGCAGTTACAGCGGGGCCGGAGAAAAACTGTTTTTT,CASSYSGAGEKLFF
TRBV10-3,TRBJ2-1,TRBD2,-,TGTGCCATCAGCAGGACTAGCGGGAGGGCCTATCCCAACAATGAGCAGTTCTTC,CAISRTSGRAYPNNEQFF
TRBV7-2,TRBJ2-7,TRBD1,-,TGTGCCAGCAGCTTAGACTCCTTTGGGACAGGGCTCTACGAGCAGTACTTC,CASSLDSFGTGLYEQYF
TRBV9,TRBJ2-3,-,medium-sized,TGTGCCAGCACCAAAGGTCGGGGTACAGATACGCAGTATTTT,CASTKGRGTDTQYF
TRBV7-6,TRBJ2-7,-,-,TGTGCCAGCAGCCTGTACGGAGGTACCAAACCCTACGAGCAGTACTTC,CASSLYGGTKPYEQYF
TRBV7-2,TRBJ1-1,TRBD1,-,TGTGCCAGCAGCTTACAACAGGGGGTGAACACTGAAGCTTTCTTT,CASSLQQGVNTEAFF
TRBV6-1,TRBJ1-5,TRBD1,once,TGTGCCAGCAGCGGACAGGGCGGACAGCCCCAGCATTTT,CASSGQGGQPQHF
TRBV27,TRBJ2-7,-,-,TGTGCCAGCAGTTACTCGACAGCATCATCATCCTACGAGCAGTACTTC,CASSYSTASSSYEQYF
TRBV4-3,TRBJ1-2,TRBD1,-,TGCGCCAGCAGCCAGGAACCCGGGACAGATTATGGCTACACCTTC,CASSQEPGTDYGYTF
TRBV5-1,TRBJ1-5,-,-,TGCGCCAGCAGCTTGGATGGGGGGAATCAGCCCCAGCATTTT,CASSLDGGNQPQHF
TRBV28,TRBJ1-5,-,-,TGTGCCAGCACCGCGGGGGGCTATAGCAATCAGCCCCAGCATTTT,CASTAGGYSNQPQHF
TRBV11-2,TRBJ2-2,TRBD2,-,TGTGCCAGCAGCAAGGGGACTAGCGGGAGGACCGGGGAGCTGTTTTTT,CASSKGTSGRTGELFF
TRBV7-8,TRBJ2-7,TRBD2,-,TGTGCCAGCACCCTCTCGTGGGGGGGTCGTTCCGGCGAGCAGTACTTC,CASTLSWGGRSGEQYF
TRBV12-5,TRBJ2-2,-,-,TGTGCTAGTGGTTTTAACAGGGCGAACACCGGGGAGCTGTTTTTT,CASGFNRANTGELFF
TRBV19,TRBJ2-3,-,-,TGTGCCAGTAGTAGCCCCGACCCGGGTGCCACAGATACGCAGTATTTT,CASSSPDPGATDTQYF
TRBV9,TRBJ1-4,-,once,TGTGCCAGCAGCGCCAGGGGTGTTATGACTAATGAAAAACTGTTTTTT,CASSARGVMTNEKLFF